These 9 T cell receptor beta chains came from one sample sequenced in a study of T cell responses to AZD1222 COVID-19 vaccine. TCRdb's copy holds only in-frame clones and misses some; the assay was immunoSEQ multiplex PCR. The sample has under 200,000 clones; around 93% are singletons. The sample in question was peripheral blood, obtained on day 0 of AZD1222 vaccination. Source of these receptors: an adult in good health.

This clone was seen more than once but under ten times. This rearrangement joins TRBV6-4 to TRBJ2-1; perhaps TRBD2 as D (6 bases). Germline values: CDR1 MRHNA, CDR2 SNTAGT. CDR3 length equals 15 residues. Trimming took 0 bases from V and 6 from J, leaving 12 bases between them. The CDR3 DNA reads TGTGCCAGCAGTGACTCTAGTAGCGGTGGCAATGAGCAGTTCTTC. Its translation: CASSDSSSGGNEQFF.

This clone was seen a single time. The genes are TRBV29-1 and TRBJ1-2; TRBD1 aligns across 8 bases. CDR3 size: 20 residues. V was clipped by 4 bases and J by 1 base; unmatched bases: 23. Germline V CDR1 and CDR2: SQVTM, ANQGSEA. CDR3 amino acids: CSVVSTNMKQTGVNNYGYTF. CDR3 nucleotide sequence: TGCAGCGTTGTCTCGACTAATATGAAACAGACAGGGGTTAATAACTATGGCTACACCTTC.

The chain carries TRBV12-3 or TRBV12-4 and TRBJ1-1; TRBD1 is a possible D gene (6 bases). V lost 5 bases to trimming and J lost 4 bases, with 11 bases between them. The CDR3 extends over 13 amino acids. CDR3 sequence: CASSTRGGTEAFF. CDR3 sequence (DNA): TGTGCCAGCAGTACTAGGGGGGGCACTGAAGCTTTCTTT.

This chain uses TRBV30 with TRBJ2-1, with D possibly being TRBD1 (5 bases). CDR3 length: 14 residues. Germline V gene sequence: CDR1 GTSNPN, CDR2 SVGIG (reference sequence). Trimming removed 6 bases from V and 1 base from J, with 13 bases in between. This CDR3 reads CACRGSRSYNEQFF. DNA for the CDR3: TGTGCCTGTAGGGGTAGCCGGTCCTACAATGAGCAGTTCTTC.

The V call is TRBV5-6, the J call TRBJ1-6; 8 bases are shared with TRBD1. V lost 0 bases, J lost 6 bases, and 2 bases stayed unmatched. This CDR3 has 15 amino acids. Germline-derived CDR1 and CDR2 are SGHDT and YYEEEE. CDR3 sequence: CASSLAGGGNSPLHF. As DNA, the CDR3 is TGTGCCAGCAGCTTGGCAGGGGGCGGTAATTCACCCCTCCACTTT.

This chain uses TRBV6-4 with TRBJ1-2; D is uncertain. The CDR3 covers 12 residues. The V gene's germline CDR1 is MRHNA and CDR2 SNTAGT. The ends were cut back, 0 bases at V and 4 bases at J, with 3 bases in the middle. CDR3 loop: CASSDSGYGYTF. CDR3 DNA: TGTGCCAGCAGTGACTCGGGCTATGGCTACACCTTC.

The J gene is TRBJ1-6, the V gene TRBV11-1; D unclear. This CDR3 region has 14 residues. The germline V gene encodes CDR1 SGHAT and CDR2 FQDESV (reference sequence). Deletions cut 1 base from V and 5 bases from J, with 6 bases between. The CDR3: CASSLGVHNSPLHF. The CDR3 DNA reads TGTGCCAGCAGCTTAGGGGTACATAATTCACCCCTCCACTTT.

This chain links TRBV7-9 with TRBJ2-5, with a possible D match to TRBD1 (5 bases). With 5 bases removed from V and 4 bases from J, the gap between germline ends came to 11 bases. The CDR3 extends over 13 amino acids. The germline gives CDR1 SEHNR, CDR2 FQNEAQ (reference sequence). The CDR3 is CASSRFRVETQYF. The CDR3, as DNA: TGTGCCAGCAGCCGTTTCAGGGTAGAGACCCAGTACTTC.

V gene TRBV19 combines with J gene TRBJ2-3; 7 bases fit TRBD1. V was pared by 5 bases and J by 2 bases, with 4 bases of the junction left unmatched. The germline CDR1 and CDR2 sequences are LNHDA and SQIVND (reference sequence). CDR3 length equals 14 residues. The CDR3 DNA reads TGTGCCAGTAGTCTGGGGACAGTCACAGATACGCAGTATTTT. It specifies CASSLGTVTDTQYF.